The clone carrying this T cell receptor (beta chain) was observed a handful of times. Its target is not known. The data belong to a study of cytomegalovirus exposure and HLA in healthy donors. Study-wide context: The study placed about 86% of its 398 genotyped donors in the Caucasian-associated ancestry cluster. General observations from the study: Solely CMV serostatus was available to characterize immune exposure.

Germline CDR1 reads SGHVS; CDR2 reads FQNEAQ. The CDR3 sequence is 16 residues long. Trimming at V came to 4 bases and at J to 4 bases, leaving 7 bases not matched to a gene. PCR employed 60 Vbeta and 13 Jbeta primers. Clones were sequenced by immunoSEQ multiplex PCR, and TCRdb holds only the in-frame ones, with some missing. The sample has fewer than 200,000 clones, roughly 8.7% seen once. Material: PBMCs. The origin of this receptor is a woman between 25 and 40 years old in good health and CMV-seropositive. The V call is TRBV7-8, the J call TRBJ2-5, with 12 bases lining up with TRBD1. The CDR3 reads CASSSRGQGARETQYF. In DNA, the CDR3 is TGTGCCAGCAGCTCCCGGGGACAGGGGGCGAGAGAGACCCAGTACTTC.